Presented here are 32 T cell receptor beta chains from one specimen sequenced in a study of type 1 regulatory T cells. Each CDR3 protein is one row after TCRdb ran MiXCR on the reads. The table lists roughly 67,000 distinct CDR3 sequences, 55% to 80% of them singletons. These receptors have no identified antigens. Specimen: cultured T cells, either the whole culture or a sorted T cell fraction (not recorded which). Subset given: Tr1-enriched cell product generated in vitro against host alloantigens. The receptor source for this set is a human donor in good health.

The V call is TRBV29-1, the J call TRBJ1-1; D is uncertain. The germline CDR1 and CDR2 sequences are SQVTM and ANQGSEA. Trimming took 3 bases from V and 5 from J, leaving 16 bases between them. This CDR3 is 14 amino acids long. The CDR3 reads CSVELAPRGTEAFF. CDR3 nucleotides: TGCAGCGTTGAGTTGGCGCCACGAGGAACTGAAGCTTTCTTT.

This clonotype came up a few times. V and J are TRBV7-2 and TRBJ2-7; D may be TRBD1 (5 bases). Germline CDR1 reads SGHTA; CDR2 reads FQGNSA. This CDR3 comprises 14 residues. V was shortened by 1 base and J by 6 bases, with 13 bases between the two germline ends. CDR3 amino acids: CASSLDPVTGEQYF. The CDR3 DNA reads as TGTGCCAGCAGCTTAGATCCGGTAACAGGCGAGCAGTACTTC.

This clonotype was picked up a small number of times. The chain uses TRBV19 and TRBJ2-7; D unclear. The CDR3 is made up of 16 amino acids. V dropped 6 bases and J dropped 6 bases, with 24 bases sitting between them. Germline V gene lookup returns CDR1 LNHDA and CDR2 SQIVND (reference sequence). The CDR3 here is CASSQQTTAVSGEQYF. In DNA, the CDR3 is TGTGCCAGTAGCCAACAGACAACGGCCGTCTCGGGCGAGCAGTACTTC.

The chain uses TRBV11-2 and TRBJ2-7; D may be TRBD1 (5 bases). The ends were cut back, 5 bases at V and 3 bases at J, with 11 bases in the middle. Germline V gene data show CDR1 as SGHAT and CDR2 as FQNNGV. CDR3 length: 13 residues. CDR3 in amino acids: CASSVQQGYEQYF. DNA of the CDR3: TGTGCCAGCAGCGTACAGCAGGGCTACGAGCAGTACTTC.

This clonotype showed up just a few times. This chain links TRBV7-8 with TRBJ2-1; TRBD2 agrees at 7 bases. Germline CDR1 reads SGHVS; CDR2 reads FQNEAQ. This CDR3 is 15 amino acids long. The ends lost 4 bases at V and 6 bases at J; junction bases unmatched: 9. The CDR3 protein is CASSSLAALSNEQFF. Here the CDR3 DNA reads TGTGCCAGCAGCTCCCTAGCGGCTCTGTCCAATGAGCAGTTCTTC.

This clonotype has at least ten counts. The chain joins TRBV9 to TRBJ2-7; 8 bases line up with TRBD2. V lost 1 base to trimming and J lost 6 bases; unmatched junction nucleotides: 6. This CDR3 is built from 14 residues. In germline, CDR1 is SGDLS, CDR2 YYNGEE. This CDR3 reads CASSVSVAGFEQYF. CDR3 coding DNA: TGTGCCAGCAGCGTAAGCGTAGCGGGATTCGAGCAGTACTTC.

In this sample, this clonotype turned up a few times. The chain couples TRBV29-1 to TRBJ2-2, with 15 nucleotides matching TRBD2. CDR3 length: 15 amino acids. The germline gives CDR1 SQVTM, CDR2 ANQGSEA. Trimming at V came to 6 bases and at J to 5 bases, leaving 4 bases not matched to a gene. The CDR3: CSVAGTSGRTGELFF. Here the CDR3 DNA reads TGCAGCGTCGCCGGGACTAGCGGGAGGACCGGGGAGCTGTTTTTT.

This chain joins TRBV10-3 and TRBJ2-1; 13 bases align to TRBD2. This CDR3 spans 18 amino acids. Germline V gene lookup returns CDR1 ENHRY and CDR2 SYGVKD. Trimming removed 4 bases from V and 5 bases from J; junction bases left unmatched: 11. The CDR3 loop reads CAISVILAGGPGDNEQFF. The CDR3 bases are TGTGCCATCAGTGTGATACTAGCGGGAGGGCCGGGGGACAATGAGCAGTTCTTC.

The rearrangement joins TRBV12-3 or TRBV12-4 to TRBJ2-2; 7 positions match TRBD2. J gave up 2 bases and V 6 bases, and 6 bases lay outside the gene matches. This CDR3 is built from 15 residues. This CDR3 is CASRWSGTNTGELFF. In nucleotides, the CDR3 is TGTGCCAGCAGGTGGAGCGGGACTAACACCGGGGAGCTGTTTTTT.

V is TRBV5-4 and J is TRBJ2-6, with a possible D match to TRBD1 (7 bases). The V and J ends lost 6 bases and 0 bases respectively, with 19 bases between them. The CDR3 covers 18 residues. CDR1 is SGHNT, CDR2 YYREEE, per germline (reference sequence). The CDR3 DNA reads as TGTGCCAGCACTAACGGGGGACAGTATCGCTCTGGGGCCAACGTCCTGACTTTC. It is translated as CASTNGGQYRSGANVLTF.

The chain carries TRBV20-1 and TRBJ2-3, with no clear D. Per the germline V gene, CDR1 is DFQATT and CDR2 is SNEGSKA (reference sequence). Trimming removed 4 bases from V and 0 bases from J, with 11 bases in between. This CDR3 is built from 14 residues. CDR3 coding DNA: TGCAGTGCTACCCACCCTGATAGCACAGATACGCAGTATTTT. Amino acids: CSATHPDSTDTQYF.

J is TRBJ2-1 and V is TRBV7-6, with 10 bases identical to TRBD2. In germline, CDR1 is SGHVS, CDR2 FNYEAQ. V lost 6 bases, J lost 8 bases, and 10 bases stayed unmatched. The length of the CDR3 is 15 residues. The chain's CDR3 is CASRPLAGVRYEQFF. As DNA, the CDR3 is TGTGCCAGCAGACCCCTAGCGGGAGTTAGGTATGAGCAGTTCTTC.

The gene calls are TRBV12-3 or TRBV12-4 and TRBJ1-5; 9 bases match TRBD1. CDR3 length: 16 amino acids. Losses at the gene ends were 5 bases for V and 4 bases for J; bases not matched to a gene: 9. The CDR3 reads CASSPPDRGGNQPQHF. The CDR3 nucleotides read TGTGCCAGCAGTCCCCCCGACAGGGGGGGAAATCAGCCCCAGCATTTT.

There are a few counts of this clonotype. The gene calls are TRBV20-1 and TRBJ2-3, with D possibly matching TRBD1 (6 bases). V was clipped by 3 bases and J by 2 bases, with 9 bases between them. The CDR3 is 13 amino acids. Germline lookup yields CDR1 DFQATT and CDR2 SNEGSKA (reference sequence). The CDR3 region is CSASGDTTDTQYF. In DNA form, the CDR3 reads TGCAGTGCTAGTGGGGACACCACAGATACGCAGTATTTT.

This chain joins TRBV12-3 or TRBV12-4 and TRBJ2-7; D is unresolved. V lost 4 bases, J lost 3 bases, and 10 bases lay in between. The CDR3 is 13 amino acids. Here the CDR3 DNA reads TGTGCCAGCAGTTCCCGCCGAGGCTACGAGCAGTACTTC. Amino acid sequence: CASSSRRGYEQYF.

The chain combines TRBV20-1 with TRBJ2-2, with 12 positions matching TRBD2. V shed 4 bases and J 6 bases; nucleotides not matched to a gene: 6. CDR1 is DFQATT, CDR2 SNEGSKA, per germline (reference sequence). The CDR3 extends over 15 amino acids. Written as DNA, the CDR3 is TGCAGTGCTATCCGACTAGCGGGAGTCCCCGGGGAGCTGTTTTTT. Translation: CSAIRLAGVPGELFF.

This clonotype was recorded a few times. The V gene is TRBV27, the J gene TRBJ1-1; no clear D gene. There are 14 residues in the CDR3. The germline V gene encodes CDR1 MNHEY and CDR2 SMNVEV (reference sequence). With 6 bases removed from V and 0 bases from J, the gap between germline ends came to 11 bases. CDR3 nucleotide sequence: TGTGCCAGCAGCCCCCGAGGGATGAACACTGAAGCTTTCTTT. It encodes CASSPRGMNTEAFF.

The V gene is TRBV24-1, the J gene TRBJ2-1; 7 bases fit TRBD1. V trimming: 3 bases; J trimming: 10 bases; junction bases outside the gene matches: 11. CDR3 length: 15 residues. Germline V CDR1 and CDR2: KGHDR, SFDVKD. The CDR3 loop reads CATSDTRTGAQEQFF. The CDR3 DNA is TGTGCCACCAGTGATACTAGAACAGGGGCCCAGGAGCAGTTCTTC.

The chain recombines TRBV9 with TRBJ2-3; TRBD2 agrees at 8 bases. With V trimmed by 2 bases and J by 7 bases, 9 bases remained unmatched. The germline CDR1 and CDR2 sequences are SGDLS and YYNGEE. The CDR3 length is 15 residues. The CDR3 sequence: CASSVETSAAHTQYF. DNA of the CDR3: TGTGCCAGCAGCGTGGAGACTAGCGCCGCGCATACGCAGTATTTT.

The chain joins TRBV5-1 to TRBJ2-7; the D gene is possibly TRBD2 (5 bases). The CDR3 runs 13 residues. V shed 4 bases and J shed 3 bases, with 11 bases lying between them. Germline CDR1 reads SGHRS; CDR2 reads YFSETQ. This CDR3 is CASSGPGYYEQYF. As DNA, the CDR3 is TGCGCCAGCAGCGGGCCGGGATACTACGAGCAGTACTTC.

This chain uses TRBV15 with TRBJ2-2; 7 nucleotides agree with TRBD1. The CDR3 length is 15 residues. The J segment lost 4 bases and the V segment lost 5 bases, leaving 7 bases of the junction unmatched. CDR1 is LNHNV, CDR2 YYDKDF, per germline (reference sequence). The CDR3 nucleotides are TGTGCCACCAGCTCGTGGACAGGCGTCACCGGGGAGCTGTTTTTT. Encoded protein: CATSSWTGVTGELFF.

The CDR3 region is CSASPTGTATNEKLFF. The CDR3 coding sequence is TGCAGTGCTAGTCCCACAGGAACGGCAACTAATGAAAAACTGTTTTTT. The chain has TRBV20-1 and TRBJ1-4, with D perhaps matching TRBD1 (5 bases). Trimming cost V 3 bases and J 0 bases, with 14 bases left between them. Germline CDR1 is DFQATT and CDR2 is SNEGSKA (reference sequence). The CDR3 contains 16 residues.

The chain couples TRBV6-5 to TRBJ1-4; D is unclear. V was cut by 4 bases and J by 7 bases, with 10 bases left in between. CDR1 and CDR2 (germline): MNHEY, SVGAGI. The CDR3 runs to 13 residues. The CDR3 DNA follows: TGTGCCAGCAGTTCGGTTGGGAGTGAAAAACTGTTTTTT. Residues: CASSSVGSEKLFF.

This chain uses TRBV7-6 with TRBJ2-7; 8 nucleotides line up with TRBD2. V lost 1 base to trimming and J lost 0 bases; unmatched junction nucleotides: 5. The CDR3 is made up of 16 amino acids. Looked up from germline, CDR1 is SGHVS and CDR2 is FNYEAQ. This CDR3 reads CASSLVSTSGSYEQYF. As DNA, the CDR3 is TGTGCCAGCAGCTTAGTTTCTACTAGCGGCTCCTACGAGCAGTACTTC.

The rearrangement uses TRBV5-1 and TRBJ2-7, with 10 bases aligning to TRBD2. V lost 1 base to trimming and J lost 10 bases; unmatched junction nucleotides: 14. Germline lookup yields CDR1 SGHRS and CDR2 YFSETQ. The CDR3 extends over 16 amino acids. For the CDR3, the DNA is TGCGCCAGCAGCTTGCGCGAAGAGAGCGGGAGGGCCTCCCAGTACTTC. Translation: CASSLREESGRASQYF. Supplemented by reference TRBV5-1 and TRBJ2-7, the full variable domain reads KAGVTQTPRYLIKTRGQQVTLSCSPISGHRSVSWYQQTPGQGLQFLFEYFSETQRNKGNFPGRFSGRQFSNSRSEMNVSTLELGDSALYLCASSLREESGRASQYFGPGTRLTVT.

J is TRBJ2-4 and V is TRBV20-1; 14 positions match TRBD2. The CDR3 runs 17 residues. The junction had 15 bases not matched to a gene; V was cut back by 6 bases and J by 8 bases. Germline V gene data show CDR1 as DFQATT and CDR2 as SNEGSKA (reference sequence). The CDR3 DNA reads as TGCAGTGCAACCGGGACTAGCGGGAGCGGAGGTGAGGACATTCAGTACTTC. This gives the protein CSATGTSGSGGEDIQYF.

This clonotype was found a few times. The rearrangement joins TRBV7-3 to TRBJ2-6; unclear D gene. Trimming removed 1 base from V and 0 bases from J, with 7 bases in between. The germline V gene encodes CDR1 SGHTA and CDR2 FQGTGA. The CDR3 extends over 16 amino acids. The CDR3, as DNA: TGTGCCAGCAGCTTAAGCCTGGGCTCTGGGGCCAACGTCCTGACTTTC. Translated: CASSLSLGSGANVLTF.

This rearrangement joins TRBV5-1 to TRBJ2-7; TRBD2 agrees at 13 bases. Germline CDR1 is SGHRS and CDR2 is YFSETQ. The V and J ends lost 3 bases and 0 bases, in that order; junction bases with no gene match: 9. CDR3 size: 18 residues. CDR3 in amino acids: CASSWRLAGGRSSYEQYF. For the CDR3, the DNA is TGCGCCAGCAGCTGGAGACTAGCGGGAGGAAGAAGCTCCTACGAGCAGTACTTC.

The V call is TRBV20-1, the J call TRBJ2-1; 8 bases are shared with TRBD2. The length of the CDR3 is 13 residues. V lost 6 bases and J lost 2; bases outside the gene matches: 3. Germline V CDR1 and CDR2: DFQATT, SNEGSKA (reference sequence). CDR3 protein: CSAWREAYNEQFF. CDR3 DNA: TGCAGTGCCTGGCGGGAGGCCTACAATGAGCAGTTCTTC.

The genes are TRBV9 and TRBJ2-7, with D perhaps matching TRBD1 (6 bases). Per germline, CDR1 SGDLS and CDR2 YYNGEE. The length of the CDR3 is 14 residues. The V and J ends lost 6 bases and 6 bases respectively, with 19 bases between them. The CDR3, as DNA: TGTGCCAGCACCCCCCGGTTGTTGGGGGCCGAGCAGTACTTC. Translation gives CASTPRLLGAEQYF.

This clonotype came up many times. The rearrangement joins TRBV6-5 to TRBJ2-1, with D unclear. The CDR3 length is 17 residues. Germline CDR1 MNHEY, CDR2 SVGAGI. With 0 bases removed from V and 3 bases from J, the gap between germline ends came to 15 bases. CDR3 sequence: CASSYSPPLGIYNEQFF. CDR3 coding DNA: TGTGCCAGCAGTTACTCTCCCCCCTTAGGGATCTACAATGAGCAGTTCTTC.

The CDR3 bases are TGTGCCAGCAGCAATTCTCAGCCAGGGGGCTCGAATGATGAGCAGTTCTTC. It specifies CASSNSQPGGSNDEQFF. The chain has TRBV12-3 or TRBV12-4 and TRBJ2-1; 8 bases are a match to TRBD1. The CDR3 is 17 residues long. The junction had 18 bases not matched to a gene; V was cut back by 6 bases and J by 8 bases.